Included here is one T cell receptor beta chain sequence, with context. Its antigen is unidentified. Only in-frame clones appear in the TCRdb table, and some are missing; sequencing was by immunoSEQ multiplex PCR. The repertoire includes under 45,000 clones, approximately 88% of them detected once, and roughly 1.8% sits in the top ten. This record belongs to a study of T cell clonotyping in hematopoietic cell transplantation. Findings and limits, study-wide: Few recipient clonotypes overlapped donors; over 95% were de novo at given depth. CD4 and CD8 repertoire contributions could not be separated without sorting.

The CDR3 is made up of 12 amino acids. The germline gives CDR1 SGHTA, CDR2 FQGNSA. Trimming removed 0 bases at V and 7 bases at J, with 7 bases between. The clonotype originates from a woman aged 40 to 50 in good health. Some clones in this sample may be carry-over from other donors' samples. The genes are TRBV7-2 and TRBJ2-7; unclear D gene. The sequenced material came from peripheral blood mononuclear cells. The CDR3 is CASSLALGEQYF. The CDR3 DNA sequence: TGTGCCAGCAGCTTAGCTCTCGGGGAGCAGTACTTC.